Shown below are 24 T cell receptor beta chains from a single sample sequenced in a study of blood T cell repertoires in COVID-19. TCRdb's table, derived via immunoSEQ multiplex PCR, lists solely in-frame clones and lacks some. Of 75,000 to 90,000 clones detected, 80% to 95% appear once; the ten largest clones hold about 1%. Sequencing was done on a sample of peripheral blood. The source is a woman aged 45-59 years in a cohort sampled during active COVID-19.

In its sample, this clone was seen once. This chain joins TRBV28 and TRBJ2-2, with 9 bases identical to TRBD2. Germline V gives CDR1 MDHEN, CDR2 SYDVKM. V gave up 6 bases and J gave up 6 bases; unmatched junction bases: 11. CDR3 size: 16 residues. The CDR3 here is CASRSPLGLAAGELFF. The CDR3 DNA sequence: TGTGCCAGCAGGTCCCCTTTGGGACTAGCCGCCGGGGAGCTGTTTTTT.

J is TRBJ2-1 and V is TRBV11-2; possible D gene TRBD2, 5 bases. The CDR3 totals 15 residues. Germline-derived CDR1 and CDR2 are SGHAT and FQNNGV. V lost 5 bases and J 7 bases, leaving 18 bases between the germline ends. CDR3 sequence: CASSERSPTGNEQFF. CDR3 in DNA: TGTGCCAGCAGCGAGCGTAGCCCAACGGGGAATGAGCAGTTCTTC.

The V call is TRBV10-1, the J call TRBJ1-3; maybe TRBD1 (5 bases). CDR1 and CDR2 (germline): WNHNN, SYGVQD (reference sequence). CDR3 length: 13 residues. V was pared by 9 bases and J by 3 bases, with 12 bases between. The CDR3 nucleotides are TGCGCCAGTCAGGGATCCCTTGGAAACACCATATATTTT. Protein: CASQGSLGNTIYF.

This clone was picked up a small number of times. V and J are TRBV28 and TRBJ1-3; D gene unclear. This CDR3 contains 14 residues. CDR1 MDHEN and CDR2 SYDVKM come from the germline V gene. The germline V and J ends were trimmed by 6 bases and 4 bases, with 13 bases remaining between them. The DNA for the CDR3 is TGTGCCAGCAGAACGGTAGATTCCGGAAACACCATATATTTT. It specifies CASRTVDSGNTIYF.

The V gene is TRBV27, the J gene TRBJ1-3; D is unclear. The V end was cut by 3 bases, the J end by 8 bases, with 17 bases between. Germline assignment: CDR1 MNHEY and CDR2 SMNVEV (reference sequence). The CDR3 has 15 residues. The CDR3 reads CASSFYSQEGYTIYF. CDR3 bases: TGTGCCAGCAGTTTTTACAGCCAGGAAGGATACACCATATATTTT.

The rearrangement links TRBV24-1 to TRBJ2-5; 9 bases are shared with TRBD2. Germline lookup yields CDR1 KGHDR and CDR2 SFDVKD. With V trimmed by 10 bases and J by 3 bases, 2 bases remained unmatched. This CDR3 is built from 12 residues. Here the CDR3 reads CATAGGEETQYF. The CDR3 DNA reads as TGTGCCACGGCGGGAGGGGAAGAGACCCAGTACTTC.

The rearrangement uses TRBV30 and TRBJ2-2; possibly TRBD1 for D (5 bases). The V and J ends lost 2 bases and 1 base respectively, with 11 bases between them. The CDR3 length is 15 residues. Germline V gene data show CDR1 as GTSNPN and CDR2 as SVGIG (reference sequence). CDR3: CAWSKGSLNTGELFF. The CDR3 nucleotides are TGTGCCTGGAGTAAGGGGTCCCTGAACACCGGGGAGCTGTTTTTT. Supplemented by reference TRBV30 and TRBJ2-2, the full variable domain reads SQTIHQWPATLVQPVGSPLSLECTVEGTSNPNLYWYRQAAGRGLQLLFYSVGIGQISSEVPQNLSASRPQDRQFILSSKKLLLSDSGFYLCAWSKGSLNTGELFFGEGSRLTVL.

The CDR3 loop is CASSSLHSRVQSSYEQYF. The CDR3 DNA reads as TGTGCCAGCAGTTCACTCCACTCCAGGGTCCAAAGCTCCTACGAGCAGTACTTC. The J gene is TRBJ2-7, the V gene TRBV27, with TRBD1 as a possible D gene (5 bases). The ends were cut back, 4 bases at V and 0 bases at J, with 22 bases in the middle. Germline lookup yields CDR1 MNHEY and CDR2 SMNVEV (reference sequence). The CDR3 totals 18 residues.

This rearrangement joins TRBV5-6 to TRBJ1-1; TRBD1 matches 10 bases. Per the germline V gene, CDR1 is SGHDT and CDR2 is YYEEEE. The length of the CDR3 is 14 residues. Germline trimming cut 0 bases from V and 7 bases from J; bases unmatched to any gene: 3. The CDR3 DNA sequence: TGTGCCAGCAGCTTGGGCCGGGACAGGGGTGAAGCTTTCTTT. This translates into CASSLGRDRGEAFF.

The rearrangement links TRBV9 to TRBJ2-6, with TRBD2 matching over 8 bases. CDR3 size: 20 residues. Germline V gene lookup returns CDR1 SGDLS and CDR2 YYNGEE. The junction had 15 bases not matched to a gene; V was cut back by 4 bases and J by 0 bases. The CDR3 reads CASSPSLWVAGSSGANVLTF. The CDR3 DNA follows: TGTGCCAGCAGCCCTTCCTTGTGGGTAGCGGGGTCCTCTGGGGCCAACGTCCTGACTTTC. The complete variable domain, with remaining parts taken from reference TRBV9 and TRBJ2-6, reads DSGVTQTPKHLITATGQRVTLRCSPRSGDLSVYWYQQSLDQGLQFLIQYYNGEERAKGNILERFSAQQFPDLHSELNLSSLELGDSALYFCASSPSLWVAGSSGANVLTFGAGSRLTVL.

This clone was picked up a small number of times. The chain links TRBV6-1 to TRBJ2-7; 11 bases map to TRBD2. V lost 2 bases, J lost 0 bases, and 0 bases stayed unmatched. The CDR3 runs to 15 residues. Germline-derived CDR1 and CDR2 are MNHNS and SASEGT. The CDR3 DNA follows: TGTGCCAGCAGTGAACTAGCGGGAGGCTCCTACGAGCAGTACTTC. Its translation: CASSELAGGSYEQYF.

DNA of the CDR3: TGCGCCAGCAGACAGTCAGGGGGCCCTACAGAAGCTTTCTTT. This sequence encodes CASRQSGGPTEAFF. J is TRBJ1-1 and V is TRBV5-1; 8 nucleotides match TRBD1. Germline CDR1 and CDR2: SGHRS and YFSETQ. Trimming removed 5 bases from V and 8 bases from J; junction bases left unmatched: 11. The CDR3 contains 14 residues. The entire variable domain, with the rest obtained from reference TRBV5-1 and TRBJ1-1, is as follows: KAGVTQTPRYLIKTRGQQVTLSCSPISGHRSVSWYQQTPGQGLQFLFEYFSETQRNKGNFPGRFSGRQFSNSRSEMNVSTLELGDSALYLCASRQSGGPTEAFFGQGTRLTVV.

V gene TRBV7-6 combines with J gene TRBJ2-3; 8 bases line up with TRBD1. The germline V gene encodes CDR1 SGHVS and CDR2 FNYEAQ. V trimming: 4 bases; J trimming: 1 base; junction bases outside the gene matches: 4. CDR3 length: 15 amino acids. CDR3 in amino acids: CASSSRTGRTDTQYF. DNA for the CDR3: TGTGCCAGCAGCTCTAGGACAGGGCGCACAGATACGCAGTATTTT.

This clone was recorded once. The chain couples TRBV5-1 to TRBJ1-1; possibly TRBD1 for D (5 bases). This CDR3 is built from 11 residues. Trimming removed 2 bases at V and 11 bases at J, with 10 bases between. CDR1 and CDR2 from the germline V gene are SGHRS and YFSETQ. The DNA of the CDR3 is TGCGCCAGCAGCTTTAGCGGGGCCGCTTTCTTT. It yields the protein CASSFSGAAFF.

This clone was recorded only once. The chain is built from TRBV5-1 and TRBJ2-1; 8 positions agree with TRBD1. V trimming: 6 bases; J trimming: 0 bases; junction bases outside the gene matches: 11. The CDR3 consists of 17 residues. Germline CDR1 reads SGHRS; CDR2 reads YFSETQ. CDR3 in amino acids: CASTDRAPRSSYNEQFF. CDR3 bases: TGCGCCAGCACGGACAGGGCGCCCCGAAGCTCCTACAATGAGCAGTTCTTC.

The CDR3 DNA follows: TGTGCCAGCAGGCGGTCGCAACTAAGCACCGGGGAGCTGTTTTTT. This codes for CASRRSQLSTGELFF. The rearrangement joins TRBV2 to TRBJ2-2; D remains ambiguous. The germline gives CDR1 SNHLY, CDR2 FYNNEI. Trimming left V 6 bases short and J 4 bases short, with 15 bases between. The CDR3 runs to 15 residues.

This rearrangement joins TRBV19 to TRBJ2-7; no definite D call. The CDR3 sequence is 15 residues long. CDR1 is LNHDA and CDR2 is SQIVND in the germline V gene (reference sequence). V gave up 1 base and J gave up 0 bases, with 10 bases separating them. The CDR3 DNA reads TGTGCCAGTAGTATAGTCCTAGGCCTCTCCTACGAGCAGTACTTC. Translation: CASSIVLGLSYEQYF.

V is TRBV3-1 (or the pseudogene TRBV3-2) and J is TRBJ2-7; 10 bases match TRBD2. Germline CDR1 is LGHDT and CDR2 is YNNKEL (reference sequence). The CDR3 consists of 18 residues. V dropped 0 bases and J dropped 4; count of bases not matched to a gene: 12. The CDR3 sequence is CASSQEGATLAGDYEQYF. The CDR3 DNA reads TGTGCCAGCAGCCAAGAAGGGGCGACGCTAGCGGGAGATTACGAGCAGTACTTC.

This clone came up a few times. The chain combines TRBV10-3 with TRBJ1-5, with 8 bases matching TRBD1. CDR3 length equals 16 residues. V lost 3 bases to trimming and J lost 3 bases; unmatched junction nucleotides: 7. Germline V gene sequence: CDR1 ENHRY, CDR2 SYGVKD. CDR3 nucleotides: TGTGCCATCAGTGAAGTGGTGGGACAGGACAATCAGCCCCAGCATTTT. This encodes CAISEVVGQDNQPQHF.

CDR3 amino acids: CASSLRPPGVNRGTDTQYF. In DNA, the CDR3 is TGTGCCAGCAGTTTAAGACCCCCCGGGGTGAACCGTGGCACAGATACGCAGTATTTT. The chain has TRBV27 and TRBJ2-3, with D maybe TRBD2 (5 bases). CDR3 size: 19 residues. V was clipped by 2 bases and J by 1 base, with 22 bases between them. Looked up from germline, CDR1 is MNHEY and CDR2 is SMNVEV (reference sequence).

V and J are TRBV10-1 and TRBJ2-2; D remains unclear. This CDR3 is 14 amino acids long. CDR1 and CDR2 from the germline V gene are WNHNN and SYGVQD (reference sequence). Between the trimmed V and J ends, which lost 4 bases and 5 bases, there was a span of 11 bases. The CDR3 DNA sequence: TGCGCCAGCAGTGGGTCACTGCATACCGGGGAGCTGTTTTTT. Its protein is CASSGSLHTGELFF.

The count of this clone is one. The rearrangement links TRBV28 to TRBJ2-5; D might be TRBD2 (6 bases). V lost 8 bases and J lost 3, with 19 bases in between. The CDR3 consists of 15 residues. The germline gives CDR1 MDHEN, CDR2 SYDVKM. The CDR3 spells CASSPDGRRKETQYF. CDR3 DNA: TGTGCCAGCTCCCCCGACGGGAGACGGAAAGAGACCCAGTACTTC. Full variable domain (missing parts from reference TRBV28 and TRBJ2-5): DVKVTQSSRYLVKRTGEKVFLECVQDMDHENMFWYRQDPGLGLRLIYFSYDVKMKEKGDIPEGYSVSREKKERFSLILESASTNQTSMYLCASSPDGRRKETQYFGPGTRLLVL.

The genes are TRBV6-5 and TRBJ2-1; D is undetermined. The ends were cut back, 6 bases at V and 3 bases at J, with 9 bases in the middle. In germline, CDR1 is MNHEY, CDR2 SVGAGI. The CDR3 is 13 residues long. In DNA, the CDR3 is TGTGCCAGCAGCGCCAACGGCTACAATGAGCAGTTCTTC. Translating it yields CASSANGYNEQFF.

The V and J genes are TRBV27 and TRBJ1-1; D unresolved. CDR1 MNHEY and CDR2 SMNVEV come from the germline V gene (reference sequence). V lost 5 bases and J 0 bases, leaving 10 bases between the germline ends. This CDR3 has 14 amino acids. CDR3 bases: TGTGCCAGCAGTCATGGAGACCTGAACACTGAAGCTTTCTTT. The encoded protein is CASSHGDLNTEAFF.